This paragraph covers one TCR beta chain sequence. Its antigen remains unknown. Each HIV participant was treated in the United States. This specimen belongs to a study of long-term antiretroviral therapy in people with HIV. General observations from the study: Data on ART adherence, viral resistance or therapy changes were unavailable.

Assay version v3.0 of immunoSEQ was used, and it was run at survey level. Clones were read by immunoSEQ multiplex PCR, and TCRdb kept only the in-frame ones, dropping some. Of some 22,000 clones listed, around three quarters are singletons. The source of this sequence is a woman in her thirties or forties with HIV. Here the sequenced sample was unsorted PBMCs, taken 4.1 years after starting antiretroviral therapy.

This CDR3 reads CASSLPGQGSYEQYF. The CDR3 bases are TGTGCCAGCAGCTTGCCGGGACAGGGGTCCTACGAGCAGTACTTC. This chain connects TRBV7-9 to TRBJ2-7, with 10 bases that match TRBD1. The CDR3 consists of 15 residues. The V and J ends lost 3 bases and 1 base, in that order; junction bases with no gene match: 3. The germline gives CDR1 SEHNR, CDR2 FQNEAQ (reference sequence).